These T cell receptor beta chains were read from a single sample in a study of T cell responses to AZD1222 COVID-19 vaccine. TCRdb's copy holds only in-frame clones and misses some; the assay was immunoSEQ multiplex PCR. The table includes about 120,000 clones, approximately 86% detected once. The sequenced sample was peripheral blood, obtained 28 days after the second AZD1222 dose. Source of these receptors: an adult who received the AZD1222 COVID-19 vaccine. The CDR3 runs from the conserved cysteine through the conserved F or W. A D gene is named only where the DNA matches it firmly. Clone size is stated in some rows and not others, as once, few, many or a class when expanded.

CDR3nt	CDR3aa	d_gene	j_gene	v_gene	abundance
TGTGCCAGCAGCCTTCGGGCCAGAAATAGCAATCAGCCCCAGCATTTT	CASSLRARNSNQPQHF	NA	TRBJ1-5	TRBV7-6	NA
TGTGCCAGCAGCACCCGGGAGGGACTAACGTACAATGAGCAGTTCTTC	CASSTREGLTYNEQFF	TRBD2	TRBJ2-1	TRBV5-5	NA
TGTGCCAGCAGTGCAATGGACAGGGGGCGGCATCAGCCCCAGCATTTT	CASSAMDRGRHQPQHF	TRBD1	TRBJ1-5	TRBV27	NA
TGTGCCAGCAGTTACGAGCCGGGACCAACTAATGAAAAACTGTTTTTT	CASSYEPGPTNEKLFF	NA	TRBJ1-4	TRBV6-5	NA
TGTGCCAGCAGTGACTCGGAGTGGTCTGAAGCTTTCTTT	CASSDSEWSEAFF	NA	TRBJ1-1	TRBV6-4	many
TGTGCCAGCAGGGGGCGACAGGGACCAGCCATATATTTT	CASRGRQGPAIYF	TRBD1	TRBJ1-3	TRBV12-3/TRBV12-4	NA
TGTGCCAGCAGCCCTACCTGGACAGTTTCGGGAGAAAAACTGTTTTTT	CASSPTWTVSGEKLFF	NA	TRBJ1-4	TRBV6-2/TRBV6-3	NA
TGTGCCAGCAGCGTAGTCGCGGGGGGCGGCCGGAATGAGCAGTTCTTC	CASSVVAGGGRNEQFF	TRBD2	TRBJ2-1	TRBV9	NA
TGTGCCAGCAGCCTAGCCCCGGGAACCCAGTATTTT	CASSLAPGTQYF	NA	TRBJ2-3	TRBV12-3/TRBV12-4	NA
TGCGCCAGCAGCTTGGCAGGGGGTCTTAACTATGGCTACACCTTC	CASSLAGGLNYGYTF	TRBD1	TRBJ1-2	TRBV5-1	NA